This TCR beta chain was found in a study of blood T cell repertoires in COVID-19. Looking at the study overall: PBMCs, B-cell-depleted T cells, or T cells were the source of the cDNA or gDNA that made up the material.

Looked up from germline, CDR1 is SGHVS and CDR2 is FQNEAQ. V was pared by 2 bases and J by 9 bases, with 16 bases of the junction left unmatched. The CDR3 contains 17 residues. Profiling relied on immunoSEQ multiplex PCR, and the TCRdb table lists in-frame clones only, not all of them. The sample holds approximately 25,000 clones, 90% to 95% seen once. The chain uses TRBV7-8 and TRBJ2-1; 7 bases line up with TRBD2. The receptor was derived from a human donor with active COVID-19. The donor label of this sample is uncertain. Sequencing used peripheral blood. The CDR3 region has the DNA TGTGCCAGCAGCTTAACCCTAGCGGACTACCTTCTAGGTGAGCAGTTCTTC. Translation: CASSLTLADYLLGEQFF.